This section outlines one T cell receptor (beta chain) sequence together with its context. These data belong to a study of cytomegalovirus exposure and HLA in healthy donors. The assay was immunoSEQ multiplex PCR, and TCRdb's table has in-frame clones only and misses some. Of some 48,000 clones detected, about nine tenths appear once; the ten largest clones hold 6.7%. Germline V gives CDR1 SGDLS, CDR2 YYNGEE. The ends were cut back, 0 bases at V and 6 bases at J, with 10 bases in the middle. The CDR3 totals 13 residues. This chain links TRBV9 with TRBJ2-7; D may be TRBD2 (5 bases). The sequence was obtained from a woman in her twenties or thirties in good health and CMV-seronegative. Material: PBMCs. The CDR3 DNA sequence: TGTGCCAGCAGCGTAGGTACTGGGAGCGAGCAGTACTTC. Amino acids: CASSVGTGSEQYF.